The 17 T cell receptor beta chains presented below share a single source sample, sequenced in a study of shared clonotypes between healthy human individuals. TCRdb keeps only in-frame clones here, not all; method: immunoSEQ multiplex PCR. The sample consists of approximately 2.1 million clones, approximately 93% of them appearing once. The specimen was naive CD4+ T cells from PBMCs. Subset in this sample: CD45RA+ positively selected. Receptor source: a man between 18 and 35 years old in good health. Some clones in this sample may be carry-over from other donors' samples.

This clone was picked up a small number of times. The chain carries TRBV29-1 and TRBJ2-1, with TRBD1 identical over 7 bases. Germline V gene sequence: CDR1 SQVTM, CDR2 ANQGSEA. The CDR3 contains 13 residues. DNA for the CDR3: TGCAGTTTTAGGGACAGCCGTTCTGATGAGCAGTTCTTC. Translated: CSFRDSRSDEQFF.

This clone occurred once. J is TRBJ2-1 and V is TRBV2; TRBD2 agrees at 14 bases. CDR1 is SNHLY, CDR2 FYNNEI, per germline. V was pared by 5 bases and J by 7 bases, with 7 bases of the junction left unmatched. The CDR3 has 16 residues. The chain's CDR3 is CASSTKTSGRGNEQFF. The CDR3 DNA sequence: TGTGCCAGCAGTACAAAGACTAGCGGGAGGGGGAATGAGCAGTTCTTC.

V and J are TRBV11-2 and TRBJ2-3, with 11 bases lining up with TRBD2. The CDR3 covers 18 residues. Trimming cost V 5 bases and J 4 bases; bases outside gene matches: 14. Germline V lookup: CDR1 SGHAT, CDR2 FQNNGV. CDR3 sequence: CASSHVAGGLQTPDTQYF. CDR3 nucleotides: TGTGCCAGCAGCCATGTAGCGGGAGGGCTCCAAACCCCAGATACGCAGTATTTT.

The chain carries TRBV5-1 and TRBJ2-1, with D unresolved. This CDR3 spans 14 amino acids. Germline CDR1 and CDR2: SGHRS and YFSETQ. Trimming cost V 1 base and J 9 bases, with 14 bases left between them. The CDR3 sequence is CASSLFGLETEQFF. The CDR3 DNA sequence: TGCGCCAGCAGCTTGTTCGGTCTAGAGACTGAGCAGTTCTTC.

The rearrangement uses TRBV9 and TRBJ2-5, with D tentatively TRBD1 (5 bases). The CDR3 sequence is 15 residues long. Germline CDR1 reads SGDLS; CDR2 reads YYNGEE. The V and J ends lost 4 bases and 1 base respectively, with 14 bases between them. The CDR3 DNA reads TGTGCCAGCAGCACTCAGACAGCCTTCCAAGAGACCCAGTACTTC. It translates to CASSTQTAFQETQYF.

CDR3 sequence reads: CASSEILRAGYEQFF. In nucleotides, the CDR3 is TGTGCCAGCAGCGAAATCCTACGGGCTGGGTATGAGCAGTTCTTC. This chain links TRBV5-6 with TRBJ2-1, with D uncertain. The CDR3 extends over 15 amino acids. Germline lookup yields CDR1 SGHDT and CDR2 YYEEEE. Trimming removed 4 bases from V and 8 bases from J, with 19 bases in between. The whole variable domain, filled in from reference TRBV5-6 and TRBJ2-1, reads DAGVTQSPTHLIKTRGQQVTLRCSPKSGHDTVSWYQQALGQGPQFIFQYYEEEERQRGNFPDRFSGHQFPNYSSELNVNALLLGDSALYLCASSEILRAGYEQFFGPGTRLTVL.

CDR3 amino acids: CASSPGRWGTEAFF. The CDR3 nucleotides read TGTGCCAGCAGCCCCGGACGGTGGGGTACTGAAGCTTTCTTT. This rearrangement joins TRBV6-5 to TRBJ1-1; D remains unclear. The germline gives CDR1 MNHEY, CDR2 SVGAGI. V was cut by 6 bases and J by 5 bases, with 16 bases left in between. This CDR3 has 14 amino acids.

The rearrangement links TRBV4-1 to TRBJ1-5; D remains unclear. The CDR3 sequence is 13 residues long. V gave up 3 bases and J gave up 15 bases, with 18 bases separating them. CDR1 and CDR2 (germline): MGHRA, YSYEKL. The CDR3: CASSHPTRTPGHF. CDR3 sequence (DNA): TGCGCCAGCAGCCACCCCACGCGGACCCCGGGGCATTTT.

To note about this clone: This CDR3 is also generated by other DNA sequences in the sample. V is TRBV28 and J is TRBJ2-7; D uncertain. Looked up from germline, CDR1 is MDHEN and CDR2 is SYDVKM. CDR3 length equals 12 residues. V lost 6 bases to trimming and J lost 3 bases, with 9 bases between them. The CDR3 DNA reads TGTGCCAGCAGGGACCCAGGCTACGAGCAGTACTTC. It translates to CASRDPGYEQYF.

J is TRBJ2-1 and V is TRBV11-2; TRBD2 might be the D (5 bases). V gave up 4 bases and J gave up 9 bases, with 13 bases separating them. The CDR3 contains 13 residues. In germline, CDR1 is SGHAT, CDR2 FQNNGV. For the CDR3, the DNA is TGTGCCAGCAGCTCCGGACTGCTAGGTGAGCAGTTCTTC. Its protein product is CASSSGLLGEQFF.

This clone was seen just once. The chain combines TRBV5-4 with TRBJ1-3, with 9 positions matching TRBD1. The germline V gene encodes CDR1 SGHNT and CDR2 YYREEE (reference sequence). CDR3 size: 16 residues. Trimming cost V 4 bases and J 4 bases; bases outside gene matches: 9. CDR3 nucleotides: TGTGCCAGCAGCCCCAGGACAGGGGCAGACGGAAACACCATATATTTT. It specifies CASSPRTGADGNTIYF.

This chain uses TRBV5-5 with TRBJ1-1; D remains ambiguous. CDR3 length: 14 amino acids. Germline V CDR1 and CDR2: SGHKS, YYEKEE (reference sequence). Trimming stripped 1 base from V and 2 bases from J, with 9 bases between. The CDR3 region is CASSLYGLNTEAFF. CDR3 nucleotide sequence: TGTGCCAGCAGCTTGTACGGCTTAAACACTGAAGCTTTCTTT.

With regard to this clone: The same CDR3 can be traced to other DNA sequences in this sample. This chain uses TRBV18 with TRBJ1-1; D call uncertain. Trimming took 2 bases from V and 0 from J, leaving 4 bases between them. CDR1 is KGHSH, CDR2 LQKENI, per germline. This CDR3 has 13 amino acids. CDR3 nucleotide sequence: TGTGCCAGCTCACCAAACGTGAACACTGAAGCTTTCTTT. Translation gives CASSPNVNTEAFF.

This chain joins TRBV25-1 and TRBJ1-1; the D gene is possibly TRBD1 (6 bases). The germline V and J ends were trimmed by 6 bases and 11 bases, with 10 bases remaining between them. From germline, CDR1 is MGHDK and CDR2 SYGVNS. The CDR3 has 10 residues. The CDR3 sequence is CASRGQGAFF. The DNA for the CDR3 is TGTGCCAGCAGGGGTCAGGGGGCTTTCTTT. The full variable domain, in which reference TRBV25-1 and TRBJ1-1 provide the parts outside the CDR3, is EADIYQTPRYLVIGTGKKITLECSQTMGHDKMYWYQQDPGMELHLIHYSYGVNSTEKGDLSSESTVSRIRTEHFPLTLESARPSHTSQYLCASRGQGAFFGQGTRLTVV.

The V call is TRBV5-1, the J call TRBJ2-2; 7 bases line up with TRBD1. Germline V gene sequence: CDR1 SGHRS, CDR2 YFSETQ. V trimming: 4 bases; J trimming: 4 bases; junction bases outside the gene matches: 7. The length of the CDR3 is 15 residues. The CDR3 sequence: CASSPGTVGTGELFF. CDR3 sequence (DNA): TGCGCCAGCAGCCCCGGGACAGTCGGCACCGGGGAGCTGTTTTTT.

The chain employs TRBV5-8 and TRBJ2-5; 8 bases align to TRBD2. This CDR3 is 16 amino acids long. Germline V gene sequence: CDR1 SGHTS, CDR2 YDEGEE. The trim removed 5 bases at V and 1 base at J, leaving 10 bases unmatched. The CDR3 coding sequence is TGTGCCAGCAGTAACTATGCGCGGGAGGCCCAAGAGACCCAGTACTTC. Its translation is CASSNYAREAQETQYF.

This clone was recorded only once. The CDR3 nucleotides read TGTGCCAGCAGCCCGGGGGGCAGTGGAAATGAAAAACTGTTTTTT. This sequence encodes CASSPGGSGNEKLFF. The chain employs TRBV5-4 and TRBJ1-4, with a possible D match to TRBD1 (6 bases). This CDR3 has 15 amino acids. V gave up 4 bases and J gave up 5 bases, with 15 bases separating them. Germline CDR1 and CDR2: SGHNT and YYREEE (reference sequence).